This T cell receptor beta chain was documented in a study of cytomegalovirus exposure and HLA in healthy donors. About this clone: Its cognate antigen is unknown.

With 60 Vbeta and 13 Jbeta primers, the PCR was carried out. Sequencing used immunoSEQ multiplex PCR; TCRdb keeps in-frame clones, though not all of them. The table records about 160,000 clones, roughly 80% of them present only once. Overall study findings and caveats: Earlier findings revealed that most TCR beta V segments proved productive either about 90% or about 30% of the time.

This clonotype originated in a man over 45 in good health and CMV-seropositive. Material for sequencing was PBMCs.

In DNA form, the CDR3 reads TGTGCCAGCAGCGGGACAGAACGTAATTCACCCCTCCACTTT. It specifies CASSGTERNSPLHF. The chain links TRBV5-4 to TRBJ1-6; TRBD1 matches at 7 bases. This CDR3 comprises 14 residues. Per germline, CDR1 SGHNT and CDR2 YYREEE (reference sequence). J lost 6 bases, V lost 4 bases, and 4 bases had no gene match.